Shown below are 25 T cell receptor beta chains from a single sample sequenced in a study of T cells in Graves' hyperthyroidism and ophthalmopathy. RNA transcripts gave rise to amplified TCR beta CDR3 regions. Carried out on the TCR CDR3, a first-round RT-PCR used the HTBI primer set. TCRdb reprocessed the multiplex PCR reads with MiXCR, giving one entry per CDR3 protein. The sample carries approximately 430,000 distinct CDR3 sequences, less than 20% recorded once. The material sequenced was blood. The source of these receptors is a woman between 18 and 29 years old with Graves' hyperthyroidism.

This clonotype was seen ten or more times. The CDR3 loop is CASSPMGYEGQETQYF. The CDR3 DNA follows: TGTGCCAGCAGTCCAATGGGGTATGAGGGCCAAGAGACCCAGTACTTC. This sequence joins TRBV27 and TRBJ2-5; D is perhaps TRBD2 (5 bases). V shed 5 bases and J shed 1 base, with 17 bases lying between them. Per the germline V gene, CDR1 is MNHEY and CDR2 is SMNVEV (reference sequence). This CDR3 has 16 amino acids.

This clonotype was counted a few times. CDR3 residues: CSASTGTNEKLFF. CDR3 DNA: TGCAGTGCGAGCACAGGGACAAATGAAAAACTGTTTTTT. The V call is TRBV20-1, the J call TRBJ1-4, with a weak D call TRBD1 (6 bases). Germline V gives CDR1 DFQATT, CDR2 SNEGSKA (reference sequence). V shed 6 bases and J shed 5 bases, with 13 bases lying between them. The CDR3 is 13 amino acids.

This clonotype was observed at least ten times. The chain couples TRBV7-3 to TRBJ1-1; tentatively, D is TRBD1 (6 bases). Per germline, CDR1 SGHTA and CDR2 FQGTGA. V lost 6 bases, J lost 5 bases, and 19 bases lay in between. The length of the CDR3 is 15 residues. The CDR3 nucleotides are TGTGCCAGCAGTGGGGGCCCCCCAGGGAATACTGAAGCTTTCTTT. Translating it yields CASSGGPPGNTEAFF.

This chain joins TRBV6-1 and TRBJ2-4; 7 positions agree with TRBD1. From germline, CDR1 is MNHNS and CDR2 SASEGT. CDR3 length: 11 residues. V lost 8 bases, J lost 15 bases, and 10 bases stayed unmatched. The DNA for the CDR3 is TGTGCCAGCTCCGGACAGGAGGTTCCGTACTTC. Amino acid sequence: CASSGQEVPYF.

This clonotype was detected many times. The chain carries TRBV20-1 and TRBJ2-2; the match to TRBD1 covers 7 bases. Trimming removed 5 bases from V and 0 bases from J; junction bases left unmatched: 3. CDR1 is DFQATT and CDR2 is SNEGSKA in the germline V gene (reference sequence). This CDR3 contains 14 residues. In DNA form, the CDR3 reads TGCAGTGCTTGGGACAGCTCGAACACCGGGGAGCTGTTTTTT. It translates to CSAWDSSNTGELFF.

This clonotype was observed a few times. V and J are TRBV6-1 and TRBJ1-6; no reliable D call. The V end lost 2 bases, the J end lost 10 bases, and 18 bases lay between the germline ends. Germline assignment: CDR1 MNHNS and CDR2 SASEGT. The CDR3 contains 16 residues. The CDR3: CASSERRVEGGSPLHF. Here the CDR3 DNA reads TGTGCCAGCAGTGAAAGGAGGGTGGAGGGAGGGTCACCCCTCCACTTT.

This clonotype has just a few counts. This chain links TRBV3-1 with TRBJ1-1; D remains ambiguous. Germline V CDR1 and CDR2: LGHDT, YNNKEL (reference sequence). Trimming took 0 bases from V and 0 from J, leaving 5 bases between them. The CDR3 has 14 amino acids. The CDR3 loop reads CASSQDSLNTEAFF. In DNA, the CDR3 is TGTGCCAGCAGCCAAGATTCCCTGAACACTGAAGCTTTCTTT.

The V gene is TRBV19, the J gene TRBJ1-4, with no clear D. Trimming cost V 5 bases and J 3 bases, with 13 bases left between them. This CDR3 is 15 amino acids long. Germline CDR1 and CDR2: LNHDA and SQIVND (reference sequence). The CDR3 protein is CASSRTGHANEKLFF. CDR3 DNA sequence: TGTGCCAGTAGTCGTACTGGGCACGCTAATGAAAAACTGTTTTTT.

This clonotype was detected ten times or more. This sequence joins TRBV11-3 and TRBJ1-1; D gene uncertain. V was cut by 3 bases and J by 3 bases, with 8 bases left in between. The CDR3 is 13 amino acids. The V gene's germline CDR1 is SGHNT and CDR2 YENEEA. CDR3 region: CASSFGADTEAFF. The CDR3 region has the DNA TGTGCCAGCAGCTTTGGTGCGGACACTGAAGCTTTCTTT.

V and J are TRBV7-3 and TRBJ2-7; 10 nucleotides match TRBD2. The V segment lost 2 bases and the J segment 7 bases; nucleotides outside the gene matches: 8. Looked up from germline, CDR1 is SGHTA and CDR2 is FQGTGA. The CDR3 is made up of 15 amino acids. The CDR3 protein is CASSLLTSGMGEQYF. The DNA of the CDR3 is TGTGCCAGCAGCTTATTAACTAGCGGGATGGGAGAGCAGTACTTC. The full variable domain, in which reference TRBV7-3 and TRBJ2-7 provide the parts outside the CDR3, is GAGVSQTPSNKVTEKGKYVELRCDPISGHTALYWYRQSLGQGPEFLIYFQGTGAADDSGLPNDRFFAVRPEGSVSTLKIQRTERGDSAVYLCASSLLTSGMGEQYFGPGTRLTVT.

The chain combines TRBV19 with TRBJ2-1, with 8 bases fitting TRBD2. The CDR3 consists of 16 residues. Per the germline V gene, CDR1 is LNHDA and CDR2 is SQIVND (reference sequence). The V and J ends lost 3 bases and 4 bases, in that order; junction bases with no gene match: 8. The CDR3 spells CASSMSGGVGYNEQFF. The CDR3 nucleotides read TGTGCCAGTAGTATGAGCGGGGGAGTCGGATACAATGAGCAGTTCTTC. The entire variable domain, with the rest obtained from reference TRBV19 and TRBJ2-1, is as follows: DGGITQSPKYLFRKEGQNVTLSCEQNLNHDAMYWYRQDPGQGLRLIYYSQIVNDFQKGDIAEGYSVSREKKESFPLTVTSAQKNPTAFYLCASSMSGGVGYNEQFFGPGTRLTVL.

CDR3 nucleotides: TGTGCCAGTAGTAACGACCGCAGGTGGACCGGGGAGCTGTTTTTT. Amino acid sequence: CASSNDRRWTGELFF. The rearrangement uses TRBV19 and TRBJ2-2; D unresolved. Per the germline V gene, CDR1 is LNHDA and CDR2 is SQIVND (reference sequence). This CDR3 comprises 15 residues. Between the trimmed V and J ends, which lost 4 bases and 5 bases, there was a span of 14 bases.

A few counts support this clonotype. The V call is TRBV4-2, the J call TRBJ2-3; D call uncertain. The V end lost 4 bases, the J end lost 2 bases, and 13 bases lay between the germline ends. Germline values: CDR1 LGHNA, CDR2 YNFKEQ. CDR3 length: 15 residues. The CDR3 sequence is CASSLTRTFTDTQYF. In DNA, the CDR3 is TGTGCCAGCAGCCTCACTCGTACCTTCACAGATACGCAGTATTTT.

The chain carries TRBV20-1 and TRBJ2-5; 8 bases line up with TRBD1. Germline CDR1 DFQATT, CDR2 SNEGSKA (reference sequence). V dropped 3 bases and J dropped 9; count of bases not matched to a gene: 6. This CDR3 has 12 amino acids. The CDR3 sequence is CSARAGGRAQYF. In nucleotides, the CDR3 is TGCAGTGCTAGGGCAGGGGGCCGGGCCCAGTACTTC.

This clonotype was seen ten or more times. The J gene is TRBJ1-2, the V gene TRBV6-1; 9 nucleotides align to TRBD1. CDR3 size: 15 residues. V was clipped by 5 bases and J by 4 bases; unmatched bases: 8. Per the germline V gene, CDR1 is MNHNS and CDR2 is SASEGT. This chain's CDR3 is CASSIPGQGVYGYTF. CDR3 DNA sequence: TGTGCCAGCAGTATCCCGGGACAGGGCGTCTATGGCTACACCTTC.

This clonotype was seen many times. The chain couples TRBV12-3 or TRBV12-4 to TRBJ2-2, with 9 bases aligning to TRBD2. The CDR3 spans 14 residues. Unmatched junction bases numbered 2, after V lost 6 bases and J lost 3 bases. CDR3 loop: CASRLAGHTGELFF. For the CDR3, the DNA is TGTGCCAGCAGGCTAGCGGGGCACACCGGGGAGCTGTTTTTT.

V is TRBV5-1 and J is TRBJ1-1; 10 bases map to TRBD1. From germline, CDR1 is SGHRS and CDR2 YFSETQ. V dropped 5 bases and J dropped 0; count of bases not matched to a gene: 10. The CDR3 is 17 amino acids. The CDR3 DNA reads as TGCGCCAGCAGGCCATTTGGGGGACAGGGGATGAACACTGAAGCTTTCTTT. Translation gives CASRPFGGQGMNTEAFF.

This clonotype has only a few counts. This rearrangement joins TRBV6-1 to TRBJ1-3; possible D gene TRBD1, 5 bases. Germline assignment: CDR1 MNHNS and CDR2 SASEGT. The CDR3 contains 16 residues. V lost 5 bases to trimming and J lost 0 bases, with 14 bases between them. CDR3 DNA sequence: TGTGCCAGCAGTCCCCTAGGGGTTAGCTCTGGAAACACCATATATTTT. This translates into CASSPLGVSSGNTIYF.

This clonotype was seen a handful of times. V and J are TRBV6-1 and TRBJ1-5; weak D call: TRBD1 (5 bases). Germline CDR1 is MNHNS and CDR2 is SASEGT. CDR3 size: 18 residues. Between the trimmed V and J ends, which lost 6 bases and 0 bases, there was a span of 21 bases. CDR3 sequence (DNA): TGTGCCAGCAGAGGTTCGGGGGTCAGGAATTATAGCAATCAGCCCCAGCATTTT. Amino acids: CASRGSGVRNYSNQPQHF.

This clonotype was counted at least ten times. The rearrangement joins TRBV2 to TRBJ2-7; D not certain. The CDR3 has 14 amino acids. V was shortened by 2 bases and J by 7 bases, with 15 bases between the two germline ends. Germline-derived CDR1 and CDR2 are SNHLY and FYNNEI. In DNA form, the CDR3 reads TGTGCCAGCAGTGAAACGACGTACCGAAGGGAGCAGTACTTC. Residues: CASSETTYRREQYF.

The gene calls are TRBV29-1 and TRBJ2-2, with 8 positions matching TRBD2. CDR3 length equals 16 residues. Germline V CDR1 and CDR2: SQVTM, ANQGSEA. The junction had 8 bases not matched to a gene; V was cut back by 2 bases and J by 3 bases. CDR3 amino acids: CSVEMGRTSHTGELFF. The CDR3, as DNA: TGCAGCGTTGAAATGGGCAGGACTAGCCACACCGGGGAGCTGTTTTTT.

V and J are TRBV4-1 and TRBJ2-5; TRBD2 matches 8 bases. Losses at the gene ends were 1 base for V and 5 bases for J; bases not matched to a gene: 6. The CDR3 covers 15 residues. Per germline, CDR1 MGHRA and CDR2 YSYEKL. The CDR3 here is CASSQGDSGAETQYF. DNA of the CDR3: TGCGCCAGCAGCCAAGGTGATAGCGGGGCTGAGACCCAGTACTTC.

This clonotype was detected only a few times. The CDR3 loop is CSALGLAGPDTQYF. The DNA of the CDR3 is TGCAGTGCCTTGGGACTAGCGGGTCCGGATACGCAGTATTTT. The chain links TRBV20-1 to TRBJ2-3, with 12 bases that match TRBD2. The V gene's germline CDR1 is DFQATT and CDR2 SNEGSKA (reference sequence). V gave up 6 bases and J gave up 6 bases; unmatched junction bases: 7. The CDR3 consists of 14 residues.

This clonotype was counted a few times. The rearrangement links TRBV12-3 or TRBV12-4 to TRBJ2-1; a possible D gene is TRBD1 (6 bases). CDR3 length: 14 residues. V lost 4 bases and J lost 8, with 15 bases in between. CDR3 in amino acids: CASSSATGFHEQFF. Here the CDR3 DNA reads TGTGCCAGCAGTTCGGCGACAGGCTTCCATGAGCAGTTCTTC.

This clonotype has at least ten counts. The CDR3 protein is CASTPDRGLYNEQFF. The CDR3, as DNA: TGTGCCAGCACCCCGGACAGGGGGCTCTACAATGAGCAGTTCTTC. This chain joins TRBV6-1 and TRBJ2-1, with 11 bases fitting TRBD1. The CDR3 is 15 amino acids. After removal of 7 bases from V and 3 bases from J, the junction contained 5 bases not matched to a gene. The germline V gene has CDR1 MNHNS and CDR2 SASEGT.